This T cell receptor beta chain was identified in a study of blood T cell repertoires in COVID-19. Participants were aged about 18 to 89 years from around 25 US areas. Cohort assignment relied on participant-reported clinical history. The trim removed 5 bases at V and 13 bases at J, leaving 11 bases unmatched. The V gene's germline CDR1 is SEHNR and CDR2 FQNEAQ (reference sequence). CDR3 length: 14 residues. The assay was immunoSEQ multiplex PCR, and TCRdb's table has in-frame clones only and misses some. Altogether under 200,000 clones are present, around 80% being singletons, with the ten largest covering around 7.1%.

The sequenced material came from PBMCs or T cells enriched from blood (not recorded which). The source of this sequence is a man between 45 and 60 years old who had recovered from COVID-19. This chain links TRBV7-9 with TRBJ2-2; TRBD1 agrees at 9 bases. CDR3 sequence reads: CASSPPTGTGTLFF. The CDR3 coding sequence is TGTGCCAGCAGCCCCCCGACCGGGACAGGGACGCTGTTTTTT.